Presented here are 29 T cell receptor beta chains from one specimen sequenced in a study of regulatory T cells in long-lasting Graves disease. Through Arm-PCR of CDR3 regions and iRepertoire HTBI primers, TCR beta libraries were built. TCRdb used MiXCR to reprocess the multiplex PCR reads, holding one entry per CDR3 protein. The sample holds hundreds of thousands of distinct CDR3 sequences, about a sixth seen once. As for time point: newly diagnosed GD, antithyroid drugs for less than 3 months. PBMC RNA was the source of the TCR library. These records were also assigned to another study, of T cells in Graves' hyperthyroidism and ophthalmopathy.

Sequenced here: peripheral blood mononuclear cells (PBMCs), sampled at new diagnosis, from a patient treated with antithyroid drugs. Receptors were obtained from a woman younger than 45 with Graves disease.

This clonotype has at least ten counts. The chain recombines TRBV28 with TRBJ2-1; 9 nucleotides match TRBD2. V shed 1 base and J 0 bases; nucleotides not matched to a gene: 10. Germline CDR1 and CDR2: MDHEN and SYDVKM. The CDR3 spans 19 residues. The DNA for the CDR3 is TGTGCCAGCAGTTTATCTCTTCTAGCGGGATCTCCCTCCTACAATGAGCAGTTCTTC. The encoded protein is CASSLSLLAGSPSYNEQFF.

In its sample, this clonotype was seen a few times. The V gene is TRBV28, the J gene TRBJ2-1; no reliable D call. Trimming stripped 2 bases from V and 6 bases from J, with 8 bases between. Germline CDR1 reads MDHEN; CDR2 reads SYDVKM. This CDR3 has 13 residues. The CDR3 is CASSLPRINEQFF. The CDR3 region has the DNA TGTGCCAGCAGTTTACCCCGTATCAATGAGCAGTTCTTC.

The chain is built from TRBV4-3 and TRBJ2-2; D perhaps matches TRBD2 (6 bases). This CDR3 contains 15 residues. V shed 4 bases and J shed 4 bases, with 13 bases lying between them. Germline CDR1 is LGHNA and CDR2 is YSLEER. CDR3 loop: CASSREEGSTGELFF. CDR3 DNA sequence: TGCGCCAGCAGCCGGGAGGAAGGGTCCACCGGGGAGCTGTTTTTT.

This clonotype has ten or more counts. This sequence joins TRBV7-9 and TRBJ2-7; 10 positions agree with TRBD2. The CDR3 sequence is 16 residues long. The germline V gene has CDR1 SEHNR and CDR2 FQNEAQ (reference sequence). V was pared by 7 bases and J by 0 bases, with 9 bases of the junction left unmatched. CDR3 in DNA: TGTGCCAGCAACAGCGGGAGGGCCTCTAGCTCCTACGAGCAGTACTTC. Its protein product is CASNSGRASSSYEQYF. Filled out from reference TRBV7-9 and TRBJ2-7, the complete variable domain reads DTGVSQNPRHKITKRGQNVTFRCDPISEHNRLYWYRQTLGQGPEFLTYFQNEAQLEKSRLLSDRFSAERPKGSFSTLEIQRTEQGDSAMYLCASNSGRASSSYEQYFGPGTRLTVT.

In this sample, this clonotype turned up many times. V and J are TRBV7-8 and TRBJ2-1; 9 bases are shared with TRBD1. The CDR3 length is 15 residues. Germline V CDR1 and CDR2: SGHVS, FQNEAQ. V gave up 7 bases and J gave up 1 base; unmatched junction bases: 5. DNA of the CDR3: TGTGCCAGCATCCCCGGACAGGGGTCCTACAATGAGCAGTTCTTC. Translating it yields CASIPGQGSYNEQFF.

This clonotype was observed many times. The rearrangement uses TRBV28 and TRBJ2-5; D not certain. CDR1 and CDR2 (germline): MDHEN, SYDVKM. CDR3 size: 15 residues. Trimming pared 6 bases from V and 1 base from J, leaving 15 bases between. The chain's CDR3 is CASRTGGGLQETQYF. The CDR3 region has the DNA TGTGCCAGCAGAACGGGCGGCGGCCTCCAAGAGACCCAGTACTTC.

This clonotype appeared a few times. The V and J genes are TRBV18 and TRBJ2-3; TRBD2 aligns across 7 bases. The V and J ends lost 3 bases and 6 bases, in that order; junction bases with no gene match: 12. Germline assignment: CDR1 KGHSH and CDR2 LQKENI. The CDR3 has 16 residues. CDR3: CASSPRRGREPDTQYF. Here the CDR3 DNA reads TGTGCCAGCTCACCTCGTAGAGGGCGGGAGCCTGATACGCAGTATTTT.

The V call is TRBV30, the J call TRBJ1-1; TRBD1 is a possible D gene (5 bases). This CDR3 is 14 amino acids long. Germline CDR1 GTSNPN, CDR2 SVGIG (reference sequence). Trimming left V 3 bases short and J 0 bases short, with 11 bases between. In DNA, the CDR3 is TGTGCCTGGAGACAGGAACTCATGAACACTGAAGCTTTCTTT. This gives the protein CAWRQELMNTEAFF. Looking up the rest from reference TRBV30 and TRBJ1-1 gives the full variable domain: SQTIHQWPATLVQPVGSPLSLECTVEGTSNPNLYWYRQAAGRGLQLLFYSVGIGQISSEVPQNLSASRPQDRQFILSSKKLLLSDSGFYLCAWRQELMNTEAFFGQGTRLTVV.

This clonotype was detected ten times or more. V usage is TRBV20-1 and J usage is TRBJ2-7; no reliable D call. V lost 5 bases, J lost 1 base, and 12 bases lay in between. The V gene's germline CDR1 is DFQATT and CDR2 SNEGSKA (reference sequence). The CDR3 extends over 13 amino acids. The CDR3: CSAFRTESYEQYF. The CDR3 DNA reads TGCAGTGCTTTTCGGACGGAATCCTACGAGCAGTACTTC.

This clonotype was observed a few times. This rearrangement joins TRBV5-1 to TRBJ2-2, with a tentative D call TRBD1 (5 bases). The CDR3 loop spans 17 amino acids. Germline V CDR1 and CDR2: SGHRS, YFSETQ. Trimming removed 0 bases at V and 6 bases at J, with 18 bases between. CDR3: CASSLADREDIPGELFF. CDR3 sequence (DNA): TGCGCCAGCAGCTTGGCCGACCGCGAGGACATCCCCGGGGAGCTGTTTTTT.

The chain combines TRBV9 with TRBJ2-3; 10 nucleotides match TRBD2. The CDR3 runs 16 residues. V lost 0 bases and J lost 6; bases outside the gene matches: 7. Germline V gene sequence: CDR1 SGDLS, CDR2 YYNGEE. This CDR3 is CASSVGASGSTDTQYF. The CDR3 DNA sequence: TGTGCCAGCAGCGTAGGGGCTAGCGGGAGTACCGATACGCAGTATTTT.

There are a few counts of this clonotype. The V call is TRBV10-3, the J call TRBJ1-2; D is undetermined. Trimming left V 3 bases short and J 5 bases short, with 19 bases between. The germline V gene has CDR1 ENHRY and CDR2 SYGVKD. The CDR3 covers 16 residues. CDR3: CAISDLEPGKAYGYTF. CDR3 coding DNA: TGTGCCATCAGTGACCTCGAGCCGGGCAAAGCATATGGCTACACCTTC.

This clonotype came up a few times. This chain joins TRBV19 and TRBJ1-1; D is ambiguous. Trimming stripped 0 bases from V and 4 bases from J, with 9 bases between. Germline V gene data show CDR1 as LNHDA and CDR2 as SQIVND (reference sequence). This CDR3 is built from 14 residues. The CDR3 DNA is TGTGCCAGTAGTATAGATCCTTACAGCACTGAAGCTTTCTTT. Translating gives CASSIDPYSTEAFF.

This clonotype has at least ten counts. A junction end diverges from the germline sequence, so it may reflect a read error. The chain combines TRBV5-1 with TRBJ2-3, with a possible D match to TRBD2 (6 bases). The CDR3 has 14 amino acids. In germline, CDR1 is SGHRS, CDR2 YFSETQ. The CDR3 loop reads CASSLGGYTDTQYF. In nucleotides, the CDR3 is TGTGCCAGCAGTTTGGGAGGTTACACAGATACGCAGTATTTT.

This chain joins TRBV5-1 and TRBJ2-2, with D perhaps TRBD2 (6 bases). Germline V gene sequence: CDR1 SGHRS, CDR2 YFSETQ. CDR3 size: 13 residues. The V end lost 4 bases, the J end lost 7 bases, and 11 bases lay between the germline ends. CDR3 sequence (DNA): TGCGCCAGCAGCATTCTAGCGAGCGGGGAGCTGTTTTTT. The encoded protein is CASSILASGELFF. The full variable domain, rest sourced from reference TRBV5-1 and TRBJ2-2, is KAGVTQTPRYLIKTRGQQVTLSCSPISGHRSVSWYQQTPGQGLQFLFEYFSETQRNKGNFPGRFSGRQFSNSRSEMNVSTLELGDSALYLCASSILASGELFFGEGSRLTVL.

This clonotype occurred many times. The rearrangement joins TRBV30 to TRBJ1-1; D gene unclear. V gave up 3 bases and J gave up 1 base, with 15 bases separating them. The CDR3 length is 15 residues. Per the germline V gene, CDR1 is GTSNPN and CDR2 is SVGIG (reference sequence). The CDR3 loop is CAWRPRLSKNTEAFF. In DNA, the CDR3 is TGTGCCTGGAGACCCCGACTGAGTAAGAACACTGAAGCTTTCTTT.

This clonotype was seen at least ten times. The chain combines TRBV11-2 with TRBJ2-1; 10 positions agree with TRBD2. Trimming at V came to 7 bases and at J to 10 bases, leaving 10 bases not matched to a gene. Germline assignment: CDR1 SGHAT and CDR2 FQNNGV. The CDR3 totals 14 residues. Here the CDR3 reads CASIPPASGGEQFF. The DNA of the CDR3 is TGTGCCAGCATCCCCCCGGCTAGCGGGGGAGAGCAGTTCTTC. The whole variable domain, remainder taken from reference TRBV11-2 and TRBJ2-1, is EAGVAQSPRYKIIEKRQSVAFWCNPISGHATLYWYQQILGQGPKLLIQFQNNGVVDDSQLPKDRFSAERLKGVDSTLKIQPAKLEDSAVYLCASIPPASGGEQFFGPGTRLTVL.

The sample holds many counts of this clonotype. This chain connects TRBV27 to TRBJ2-1; 9 bases align to TRBD2. Looked up from germline, CDR1 is MNHEY and CDR2 is SMNVEV (reference sequence). The CDR3 totals 17 residues. V was clipped by 5 bases and J by 7 bases; unmatched bases: 15. The CDR3 sequence: CASSPTRGSGSLNEQFF. The CDR3 nucleotides are TGTGCCAGCAGTCCTACTCGAGGTAGCGGGAGTCTAAATGAGCAGTTCTTC.

Of note for this clonotype: An end of the junction does not agree with germline; a read error may underlie this. The chain employs TRBV20-1 and TRBJ2-5; TRBD1 matches 10 bases. This CDR3 is built from 14 residues. Germline CDR1 is DFQATT and CDR2 is SNEGSKA (reference sequence). The CDR3 coding sequence is TGCAGTGCTAGATCGACAGGGGGCGATGAGACCCAGTCCTTC. It yields the protein CSARSTGGDETQSF.

The sample holds many counts of this clonotype. The chain recombines TRBV27 with TRBJ2-7; D gene ambiguous. The CDR3 loop spans 16 amino acids. Deletions cut 5 bases from V and 0 bases from J, with 17 bases between. Germline V gives CDR1 MNHEY, CDR2 SMNVEV (reference sequence). The CDR3 loop is CASSPLLRASSYEQYF. The DNA of the CDR3 is TGTGCCAGCAGTCCCCTCTTGCGCGCAAGCTCCTACGAGCAGTACTTC.

The chain carries TRBV9 and TRBJ1-1, with 9 positions matching TRBD1. Unmatched junction bases numbered 7, after V lost 3 bases and J lost 4 bases. Germline CDR1 SGDLS, CDR2 YYNGEE. The CDR3 is 15 amino acids. In nucleotides, the CDR3 is TGTGCCAGCAGCGGTGGACAGGGGCTAGGCACTGAAGCTTTCTTT. Encoded protein: CASSGGQGLGTEAFF.

This clonotype occurred a few times. This chain uses TRBV19 with TRBJ2-6; D uncertain. The length of the CDR3 is 15 residues. V lost 6 bases and J 0 bases, leaving 9 bases between the germline ends. Germline V lookup: CDR1 LNHDA, CDR2 SQIVND (reference sequence). CDR3 protein: CASRRANSGANVLTF. The CDR3 DNA reads as TGTGCCAGTAGGAGAGCGAACTCTGGGGCCAACGTCCTGACTTTC.

Many counts were recorded for this clonotype. This chain uses TRBV18 with TRBJ1-5; tentatively, D is TRBD1 (5 bases). Looked up from germline, CDR1 is KGHSH and CDR2 is LQKENI. The CDR3 has 14 residues. Trimming took 5 bases from V and 2 from J, leaving 10 bases between them. The CDR3 DNA reads TGTGCCAGCTCAGCCGGAGGGGGCAATCAGCCCCAGCATTTT. It yields the protein CASSAGGGNQPQHF.

This clonotype was picked up many times. The DNA of the CDR3 is TGTGCCAGCAGCCGAACAGTGGAGAGGACTGAAGCTTTCTTT. Residues: CASSRTVERTEAFF. The V call is TRBV7-9, the J call TRBJ1-1; D remains ambiguous. Germline CDR1 and CDR2: SEHNR and FQNEAQ (reference sequence). V was cut by 5 bases and J by 5 bases, with 15 bases left in between. CDR3 length: 14 residues.

This clonotype was counted many times. V gene TRBV2 combines with J gene TRBJ2-1; D is possibly TRBD2 (6 bases). The CDR3 is 12 residues long. V was cut by 8 bases and J by 10 bases, with 15 bases left in between. Germline V gene data show CDR1 as SNHLY and CDR2 as FYNNEI. The CDR3, as DNA: TGTGCCAGCCACGGGAGTGAGGGGGAGCAGTTCTTC. It yields the protein CASHGSEGEQFF.

This clonotype was observed a few times. This chain connects TRBV29-1 to TRBJ1-1; 7 nucleotides match TRBD1. Trimming at V came to 4 bases and at J to 1 base, leaving 3 bases not matched to a gene. This CDR3 has 13 residues. CDR1 is SQVTM and CDR2 is ANQGSEA in the germline V gene. The CDR3 reads CSVAGTENTEAFF. CDR3 bases: TGCAGCGTTGCAGGGACAGAGAACACTGAAGCTTTCTTT.

The table lists this clonotype with a few counts. The rearrangement uses TRBV20-1 and TRBJ1-5; 9 bases are shared with TRBD1. The CDR3 is 15 amino acids. Germline CDR1 reads DFQATT; CDR2 reads SNEGSKA (reference sequence). V shed 3 bases and J 4 bases; nucleotides not matched to a gene: 7. CDR3 in DNA: TGCAGTGCTAGCCCCGGGACAGGGACAAATCAGCCCCAGCATTTT. Translating it yields CSASPGTGTNQPQHF.

This clonotype was observed many times. The chain recombines TRBV9 with TRBJ2-3; maybe TRBD2 (5 bases). Germline CDR1 and CDR2: SGDLS and YYNGEE. V lost 0 bases, J lost 2 bases, and 7 bases lay in between. The CDR3 totals 14 residues. CDR3 sequence (DNA): TGTGCCAGCAGCGTAGAGAGGGTCACAGATACGCAGTATTTT. It codes for CASSVERVTDTQYF.

For this clonotype: A clone one base away is much larger, so this may be a read error. The CDR3 does not close with the conserved phenylalanine or tryptophan, likely indicating a read error. The chain couples TRBV20-1 to TRBJ2-7, with D hard to call. Germline V gene data show CDR1 as DFQATT and CDR2 as SNEGSKA (reference sequence). This CDR3 has 12 amino acids. The V and J ends lost 3 bases and 2 bases respectively, with 8 bases between them. CDR3 sequence (DNA): TGCAGTGCTAGTCTAGACACCTACGAGCAGTACCTC. This translates into CSASLDTYEQYL.